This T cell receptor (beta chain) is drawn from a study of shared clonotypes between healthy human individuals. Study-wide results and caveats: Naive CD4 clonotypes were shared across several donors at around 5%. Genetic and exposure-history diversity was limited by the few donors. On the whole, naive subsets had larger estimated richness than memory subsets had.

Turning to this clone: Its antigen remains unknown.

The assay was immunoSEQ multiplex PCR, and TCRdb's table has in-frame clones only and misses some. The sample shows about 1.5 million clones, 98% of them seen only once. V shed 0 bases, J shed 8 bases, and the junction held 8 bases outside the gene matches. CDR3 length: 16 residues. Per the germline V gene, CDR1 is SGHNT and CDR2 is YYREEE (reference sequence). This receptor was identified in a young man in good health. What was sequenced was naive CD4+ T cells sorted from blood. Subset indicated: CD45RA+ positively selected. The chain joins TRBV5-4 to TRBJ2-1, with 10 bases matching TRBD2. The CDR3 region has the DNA TGTGCCAGCAGCTTGGCCAAGCTAGCGGGAGTCCATGAGCAGTTCTTC. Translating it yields CASSLAKLAGVHEQFF.